This paragraph reports one TCR beta chain. The data were produced by immunoSEQ multiplex PCR, yet TCRdb's version contains in-frame clones alone and is incomplete. Among some 64,000 clones listed, roughly two thirds were seen once. The data derive from a study of blood T cell repertoires in COVID-19. As for the study in general: From T cells, B-cell-depleted T cells, or PBMCs came the material, which was cDNA or gDNA.

The CDR3 spans 15 residues. V was pared by 6 bases and J by 7 bases, with 9 bases of the junction left unmatched. Germline CDR1 reads MNHEY; CDR2 reads SVGAGI. Sequences were obtained from PBMCs or T cells enriched from blood (not recorded which). The TCR comes from an older woman who had been exposed to COVID-19. This sequence joins TRBV6-5 and TRBJ1-5; 10 positions match TRBD1. The CDR3 reads CASSADRDRGQPQHF. Written as DNA, the CDR3 is TGTGCCAGCAGCGCTGACCGGGACAGGGGCCAGCCCCAGCATTTT.